These 8 T cell receptor beta chains came from one sample sequenced in a study of metastatic and nonmetastatic thyroid tumors. TCRdb re-called clones via MiXCR from the PCR reads. Here the sample spans roughly 30,000 clones, about a sixth being singletons. Until they underwent thyroid surgery, no patient had received any treatment. The sequencing input was blood. All receptors come from a female donor with papillary thyroid cancer or a benign thyroid nodule (not recorded which). Some clones in this sample may be carry-over from other donors' samples.

This clone was picked up many times. It may be a read error: a sequence one base away is much more abundant. V usage is TRBV10-2 and J usage is TRBJ2-3, with TRBD2 matching 7 bases. The CDR3 contains 11 residues. V was clipped by 8 bases and J by 10 bases; unmatched bases: 6. Germline CDR1 reads WSHSY; CDR2 reads SAAADI. The CDR3 coding sequence is TGCGCCAGCCGAGGGAGGGAGGCGCAGTATTTT. It translates to CASRGREAQYF.

There are many counts of this clone. The V call is TRBV5-1, the J call TRBJ2-3; a possible D gene is TRBD2 (6 bases). This CDR3 comprises 15 residues. Germline CDR1 is SGHRS and CDR2 is YFSETQ. Trimming stripped 4 bases from V and 0 bases from J, with 12 bases between. For the CDR3, the DNA is TGCGCCAGCAGCATCGCAGGGAGGAGCACAGATACGCAGTATTTT. Translation: CASSIAGRSTDTQYF.

There are many counts of this clone. The chain recombines TRBV7-9 with TRBJ2-1, with 8 nucleotides matching TRBD2. The CDR3 extends over 15 amino acids. The V gene's germline CDR1 is SEHNR and CDR2 FQNEAQ (reference sequence). J gave up 6 bases and V 2 bases, and 6 bases lay outside the gene matches. This CDR3 reads CASSLIGAGGNEQFF. The CDR3 bases are TGTGCCAGCAGCTTAATCGGGGCGGGGGGCAATGAGCAGTTCTTC.

At least ten counts were recorded for this clone. The chain links TRBV4-3 to TRBJ1-2; D is perhaps TRBD1 (5 bases). This CDR3 region has 18 residues. Trimming shortened V by 3 bases and J by 7 bases, and 27 bases separated the two germline ends. Germline V gene data show CDR1 as LGHNA and CDR2 as YSLEER. The CDR3 bases are TGCGCCAGCAGCCAGGCAGCCCCGGTCGGGGCCTTTAGAACTGGCTACACCTTC. This sequence encodes CASSQAAPVGAFRTGYTF.

By share, this clone ranks as medium-sized. The chain employs TRBV6-2 or TRBV6-3 and TRBJ2-7, with D perhaps TRBD1 or TRBD2 (5 bases each). Trimming shortened V by 5 bases and J by 2 bases, and 22 bases separated the two germline ends. The CDR3 contains 17 residues. Per germline, CDR1 MNHEY and CDR2 SVGEGT. CDR3 amino acids: CASSHIDRGHRTYEQYF. In nucleotides, the CDR3 is TGTGCCAGCAGTCATATCGACCGGGGCCACCGTACCTACGAGCAGTACTTC.

There are many counts of this clone. The chain combines TRBV15 with TRBJ2-1; possible D gene TRBD1, 5 bases. V was cut by 0 bases and J by 10 bases, with 10 bases left in between. There are 13 residues in the CDR3. In germline, CDR1 is LNHNV, CDR2 YYDKDF (reference sequence). The CDR3 bases are TGTGCCACCAGCAGAGATCAGGGTCGGGAGCAGTTCTTC. This encodes CATSRDQGREQFF.

This chain links TRBV20-1 with TRBJ2-5, with D perhaps TRBD1 or TRBD2 (6 bases each). V dropped 5 bases and J dropped 0 bases, with 16 bases sitting between them. The germline CDR1 and CDR2 sequences are DFQATT and SNEGSKA (reference sequence). This CDR3 spans 15 amino acids. This CDR3 is CSAPLGGRDQETQYF. The CDR3 nucleotides read TGCAGTGCTCCGCTCGGGGGCCGTGACCAAGAGACCCAGTACTTC.

This clone was observed a handful of times. A read error may explain this, as a much larger clone is one base away. CDR3 in amino acids: CSVEDPTWLQYF. The CDR3 nucleotides are TGCAGCGTTGAAGATCCAACATGGCTGCAGTACTTC. The rearrangement uses TRBV29-1 and TRBJ2-7; D remains ambiguous. V dropped 0 bases and J dropped 9 bases, with 12 bases sitting between them. This CDR3 contains 12 residues. CDR1 and CDR2 from the germline V gene are SQVTM and ANQGSEA.